A single sample gave rise to the 8 T cell receptor beta chains below, sequenced in a study of T cells and Merkel cell carcinoma outcomes. Repertoires were generated with immunoSEQ multiplex PCR, while TCRdb's copy carries only in-frame clones and drops some. The sample lists 9,500 to 15,000 clones, about 95% occurring once. Sequencing was performed on tumor tissue from Merkel cell carcinoma. The receptors were sampled from a human donor with Merkel cell carcinoma.

The J gene is TRBJ2-2, the V gene TRBV28; unclear D gene. V was clipped by 7 bases and J by 3 bases, with 9 bases between them. Germline V gene lookup returns CDR1 MDHEN and CDR2 SYDVKM. The CDR3 covers 13 residues. CDR3 coding DNA: TGTGCCAGCACTGCACCCTACACCGGGGAGCTGTTTTTT. Amino acids: CASTAPYTGELFF. Based on the CDR3 plus reference TRBV28 and TRBJ2-2, the full variable domain is DVKVTQSSRYLVKRTGEKVFLECVQDMDHENMFWYRQDPGLGLRLIYFSYDVKMKEKGDIPEGYSVSREKKERFSLILESASTNQTSMYLCASTAPYTGELFFGEGSRLTVL.

The V gene is TRBV29-1, the J gene TRBJ1-1, with D unclear. Germline lookup yields CDR1 SQVTM and CDR2 ANQGSEA. The V end was cut by 7 bases, the J end by 1 base, with 4 bases between. There are 10 residues in the CDR3. The CDR3 sequence is CSAGNTEAFF. The CDR3 bases are TGCAGCGCCGGGAACACTGAAGCTTTCTTT.

The V call is TRBV2, the J call TRBJ2-3; 14 bases map to TRBD2. The CDR3 is made up of 15 amino acids. The trim removed 7 bases at V and 6 bases at J, leaving 6 bases unmatched. Germline V gene sequence: CDR1 SNHLY, CDR2 FYNNEI. The CDR3 sequence: CASKSGLAGDDTQYF. CDR3 nucleotide sequence: TGTGCCAGCAAATCGGGACTAGCGGGAGACGATACGCAGTATTTT.

The chain recombines TRBV7-3 with TRBJ2-2; D tentatively fits TRBD1 or TRBD2 (6 bases each). V lost 5 bases and J lost 5, with 21 bases in between. This CDR3 is 17 amino acids long. Germline V lookup: CDR1 SGHTA, CDR2 FQGTGA. CDR3 coding DNA: TGTGCCAGCAGCCCCGCGGGGATACAGAGGGGGACCGGGGAGCTGTTTTTT. This encodes CASSPAGIQRGTGELFF.

V usage is TRBV6-5 and J usage is TRBJ2-7, with D possibly matching TRBD2 (6 bases). Germline CDR1 reads MNHEY; CDR2 reads SVGAGI. The CDR3 is 14 residues long. The germline V and J ends were trimmed by 8 bases and 0 bases, with 14 bases remaining between them. The CDR3 sequence is CASRLSGSSYEQYF. For the CDR3, the DNA is TGTGCCAGCCGACTTAGCGGAAGCTCCTACGAGCAGTACTTC.

The V and J genes are TRBV9 and TRBJ2-1, with D tentatively TRBD2 (6 bases). Germline CDR1 reads SGDLS; CDR2 reads YYNGEE. The V end lost 3 bases, the J end lost 4 bases, and 11 bases lay between the germline ends. The CDR3 covers 14 residues. This CDR3 reads CASSGYGTYNEQFF. The CDR3 nucleotides are TGTGCCAGCAGCGGGTACGGGACTTACAATGAGCAGTTCTTC.

The chain couples TRBV4-3 to TRBJ1-1, with 8 bases matching TRBD1. The J segment lost 4 bases and the V segment lost 1 base, leaving 14 bases of the junction unmatched. CDR1 and CDR2 from the germline V gene are LGHNA and YSLEER. The CDR3 is made up of 18 amino acids. The CDR3 sequence is CASSQVAPGQDGSTEAFF. The DNA of the CDR3 is TGCGCCAGCAGCCAAGTCGCCCCGGGACAGGACGGGAGCACTGAAGCTTTCTTT.

V usage is TRBV5-1 and J usage is TRBJ2-7; no clear D gene. Germline CDR1 reads SGHRS; CDR2 reads YFSETQ. V was pared by 0 bases and J by 4 bases, with 5 bases between. The CDR3 consists of 12 residues. CDR3 in DNA: TGCGCCAGCAGCTTGGTGGGGTACGAGCAGTACTTC. It is translated as CASSLVGYEQYF.